This is a list of T cell receptor beta chains from one sample in a study of T cell responses to AZD1222 COVID-19 vaccine. Measured with immunoSEQ multiplex PCR; TCRdb has only the in-frame clones, and not every one. Of tens of thousands of clones in the sample, roughly 87% were seen once. The specimen comprised peripheral blood, sampled 28 days after the second AZD1222 dose. The receptors were sampled from an adult who received the AZD1222 COVID-19 vaccine. Both conserved end residues are part of each CDR3. The order of the fields is V gene, D gene, clone size, J gene, CDR3 protein, CDR3 DNA. A D gene is named only where the DNA matches it firmly. Clone size is given for some rows only: seen once, a few or many times, or a class if the clone is expanded.

>TRBV5-1|-|-|TRBJ1-2
CASSPQAGSDGYTF
TGCGCCAGCAGCCCCCAGGCAGGGTCGGATGGCTACACCTTC
>TRBV27|-|-|TRBJ1-1
CAGGSRLEAFF
TGTGCCGGGGGATCCAGGCTAGAAGCTTTCTTT
>TRBV2|-|-|TRBJ1-2
CASSDPGAFNYGYTF
TGTGCCAGCAGTGACCCAGGGGCGTTTAACTATGGCTACACCTTC
>TRBV7-3|TRBD1|-|TRBJ2-1
CASSSGGTGFNEQFF
TGTGCCAGCAGCTCGGGCGGGACAGGGTTCAATGAGCAGTTCTTC
>TRBV3-1/TRBV3-2|TRBD1|-|TRBJ1-5
CASSQGWARRTGHARPQHF
TGTGCCAGCAGCCAAGGATGGGCCCGTAGGACAGGCCACGCCAGGCCCCAGCATTTT
>TRBV9|-|once|TRBJ1-2
CASSASLSFGYTF
TGTGCCAGCAGCGCATCCCTTTCGTTTGGCTACACCTTC
>TRBV28|-|-|TRBJ2-7
CASRRPGAPSYEQYF
TGTGCCAGCAGACGCCCAGGGGCTCCGTCCTACGAGCAGTACTTC
>TRBV5-8|-|-|TRBJ2-7
CASSLVTVGRYEQYF
TGTGCCAGCAGCTTGGTTACAGTCGGTCGGTACGAGCAGTACTTC
>TRBV9|-|-|TRBJ1-5
CASSVSLGKPQHF
TGTGCCAGCAGCGTATCCCTTGGGAAGCCCCAGCATTTT
>TRBV24-1|-|-|TRBJ2-3
CATSDVRGSDTQYF
TGTGCCACCAGTGATGTTAGGGGCTCAGATACGCAGTATTTT
>TRBV5-4|TRBD2|-|TRBJ2-2
CASSLAGGGPGELFF
TGTGCCAGCAGCTTGGCCGGCGGGGGGCCCGGGGAGCTGTTTTTT
>TRBV4-1|TRBD1|-|TRBJ2-5
CASSPIDRGRETQYF
TGCGCCAGCAGCCCCATCGACAGGGGGCGAGAGACCCAGTACTTC
>TRBV10-3|TRBD1|-|TRBJ2-1
CATHRQGNSEQFF
TGTGCCACCCACAGACAGGGGAATTCTGAGCAGTTCTTC
>TRBV6-5|-|-|TRBJ1-2
CASSHTRGGGYTF
TGTGCCAGCAGTCATACCAGGGGTGGCGGCTACACCTTC
>TRBV6-5|-|-|TRBJ2-5
CASIPRGQGETQYF
TGTGCCAGCATCCCCCGGGGCCAAGGGGAGACCCAGTACTTC
>TRBV28|-|-|TRBJ1-1
CASSLGISEAFF
TGTGCCAGCAGTTTAGGGATATCTGAAGCTTTCTTT
>TRBV7-2|-|-|TRBJ2-1
CASSEMEQFF
TGTGCCAGCAGCGAAATGGAGCAGTTCTTC
>TRBV19|-|-|TRBJ2-2
CASNHPRNTGELFF
TGTGCCAGTAACCATCCCCGGAACACCGGGGAGCTGTTTTTT
>TRBV19|-|-|TRBJ2-7
CASSQGLFYEQYF
TGTGCCAGTAGCCAGGGATTATTCTACGAGCAGTACTTC
>TRBV7-9|TRBD1|once|TRBJ1-4
CASNRGTVNEKLFF
TGTGCCAGCAACCGCGGGACAGTTAATGAAAAACTGTTTTTT
>TRBV7-2|-|-|TRBJ1-2
CASSSGARGQGYTF
TGTGCCAGCAGCTCCGGGGCCCGTGGGCAGGGCTACACCTTC
>TRBV7-9|TRBD2|-|TRBJ2-1
CASSFHGTSPYNEQFF
TGTGCCAGCAGCTTTCATGGGACTAGCCCTTACAATGAGCAGTTCTTC